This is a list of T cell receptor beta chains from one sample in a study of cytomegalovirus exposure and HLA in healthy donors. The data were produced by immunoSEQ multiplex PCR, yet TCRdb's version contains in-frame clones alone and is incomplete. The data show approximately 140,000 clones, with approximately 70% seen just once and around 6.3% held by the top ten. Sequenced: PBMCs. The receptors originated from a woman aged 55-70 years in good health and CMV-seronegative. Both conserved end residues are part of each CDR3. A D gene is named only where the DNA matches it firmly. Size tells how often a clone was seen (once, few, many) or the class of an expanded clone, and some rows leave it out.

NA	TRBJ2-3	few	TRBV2	CASNFGGSGPDTQYF	TGTGCCAGCAATTTTGGAGGGAGCGGTCCAGATACGCAGTATTTT
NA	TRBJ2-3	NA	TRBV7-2	CASSTDGAAGTDTQYF	TGTGCCAGCAGCACGGACGGAGCGGCAGGCACAGATACGCAGTATTTT
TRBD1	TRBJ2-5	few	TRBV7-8	CASTSSPGQGQETQYF	TGTGCCAGCACCTCATCCCCGGGACAGGGCCAAGAGACCCAGTACTTC
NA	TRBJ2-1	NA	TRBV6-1	CASSARQGRVHNEQFF	TGTGCCAGCAGTGCCAGACAGGGGAGGGTACACAATGAGCAGTTCTTC
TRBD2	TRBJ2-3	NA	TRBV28	CASSLRLAGRTDTQYF	TGTGCCAGCAGTTTAAGACTAGCGGGACGCACAGATACGCAGTATTTT
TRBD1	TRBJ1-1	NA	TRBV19	CASSINSGTALNEAFF	TGTGCCAGTAGTATAAACTCAGGGACAGCTTTAAATGAAGCTTTCTTT
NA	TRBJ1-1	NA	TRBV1	CTSSHSSLMNTEAFF	TGCACCAGCAGCCATAGCAGCCTCATGAACACTGAAGCTTTCTTT
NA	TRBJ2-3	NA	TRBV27	CAGRRTYQDTQYF	TGTGCCGGTAGGCGGACATATCAAGATACGCAGTATTTT
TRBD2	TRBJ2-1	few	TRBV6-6	CASSYERGEYNEQFF	TGTGCCAGCAGTTACGAGCGGGGGGAGTACAATGAGCAGTTCTTC
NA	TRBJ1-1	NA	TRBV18	CASSPGRHNTEAFF	TGTGCCAGCTCACCAGGTAGACATAACACTGAAGCTTTCTTT
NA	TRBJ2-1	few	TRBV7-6	CASSLQQAPYNEQFF	TGTGCCAGCAGCTTACAGCAAGCGCCCTACAATGAGCAGTTCTTC
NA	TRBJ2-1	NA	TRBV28	CASSLVSPGSYNEQFF	TGTGCCAGCAGTTTAGTTTCCCCGGGCTCCTACAATGAGCAGTTCTTC
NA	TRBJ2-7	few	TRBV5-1	CASSLGLPGYEQYF	TGCGCCAGCAGCCTAGGACTCCCGGGCTACGAGCAGTACTTC
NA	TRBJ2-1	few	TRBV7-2	CASSISSLAPPQWNEQFF	TGTGCCAGCAGCATTAGTAGTCTAGCTCCTCCCCAGTGGAATGAGCAGTTCTTC
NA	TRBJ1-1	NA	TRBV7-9	CASQGSLNTEAFF	TGTGCCAGCCAGGGCAGCCTGAACACTGAAGCTTTCTTT
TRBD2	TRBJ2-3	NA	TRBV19	CASSIEGSGGADTQYF	TGTGCCAGTAGTATAGAAGGTAGCGGGGGAGCAGATACGCAGTATTTT
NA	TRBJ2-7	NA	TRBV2	CASTRQGGYEQYF	TGTGCCAGCACCCGACAGGGAGGCTACGAGCAGTACTTC
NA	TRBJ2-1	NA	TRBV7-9	CASSQPRHNYNEQFF	TGTGCCAGCAGCCAGCCAAGACATAATTACAATGAGCAGTTCTTC
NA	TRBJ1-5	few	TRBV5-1	CASSLDVDQPQHF	TGCGCCAGCAGCTTGGATGTAGATCAGCCCCAGCATTTT
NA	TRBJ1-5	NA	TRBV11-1	CASSADHVNQPQHF	TGTGCCAGCAGCGCAGATCACGTAAATCAGCCCCAGCATTTT
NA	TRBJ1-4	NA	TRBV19	CASSTGMREKLFF	TGTGCCAGTAGCACAGGGATGCGTGAAAAACTGTTTTTT
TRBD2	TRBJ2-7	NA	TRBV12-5	CASGGLAHSYEQYF	TGTGCTAGTGGTGGACTAGCGCACTCCTACGAGCAGTACTTC
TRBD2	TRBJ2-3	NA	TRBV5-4	CASSSSGGPGSQYF	TGTGCCAGCAGCTCAAGCGGGGGGCCCGGTTCGCAGTATTTT
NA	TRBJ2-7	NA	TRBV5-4	CASSLGGTAGEQYF	TGTGCCAGCAGCTTGGGGGGGACGGCGGGGGAGCAGTACTTC
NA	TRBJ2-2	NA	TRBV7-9	CASSLKRRDAGELFF	TGTGCCAGCAGCTTAAAGCGTAGAGACGCCGGGGAGCTGTTTTTT
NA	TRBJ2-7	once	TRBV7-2	CASTPSHSSYEQYF	TGTGCCAGCACCCCGTCCCATAGCTCCTACGAGCAGTACTTC
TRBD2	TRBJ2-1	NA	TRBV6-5	CASSYWREGNNEQFF	TGTGCCAGCAGTTATTGGCGGGAGGGAAACAATGAGCAGTTCTTC
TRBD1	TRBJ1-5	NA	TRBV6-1	CASSEGRGQGWPQHF	TGTGCCAGCAGTGAAGGGAGGGGACAGGGATGGCCCCAGCATTTT
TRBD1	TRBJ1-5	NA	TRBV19	CASSPLTGNQPQHF	TGTGCCAGTAGTCCCCTGACAGGGAACCAGCCCCAGCATTTT
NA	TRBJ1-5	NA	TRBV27	CASSLFGEAYQPQHF	TGTGCCAGCAGTTTATTCGGGGAAGCATATCAGCCCCAGCATTTT
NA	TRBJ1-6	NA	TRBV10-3	CAISSTAGGNSPLHF	TGTGCCATCAGTTCCACGGCGGGGGGGAATTCACCCCTCCACTTT
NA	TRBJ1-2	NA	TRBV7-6	CASSLRADEGYTF	TGTGCCAGCAGCTTAAGAGCGGATGAGGGCTACACCTTC
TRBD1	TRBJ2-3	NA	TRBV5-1	CASSWGLQGSTDTQYF	TGCGCCAGCAGCTGGGGGTTACAGGGGAGCACAGATACGCAGTATTTT
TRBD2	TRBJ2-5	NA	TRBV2	CASSGGNLAGVETQYF	TGTGCCAGCAGCGGCGGGAATCTAGCGGGAGTTGAGACCCAGTACTTC
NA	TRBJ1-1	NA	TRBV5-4	CASSIWAVDTEAFF	TGTGCCAGCAGTATCTGGGCCGTTGACACTGAAGCTTTCTTT
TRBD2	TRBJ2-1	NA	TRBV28	CASSYNGGTLEQFF	TGTGCCAGCAGCTACAACGGGGGGACCCTTGAGCAGTTCTTC
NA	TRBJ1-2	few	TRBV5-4	CASSPGQQKRYTF	TGTGCCAGCAGCCCCGGACAGCAGAAGCGCTACACCTTC
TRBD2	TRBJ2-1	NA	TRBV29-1	CSPAGTSVYNEQFF	TGCAGCCCGGCCGGGACTAGCGTGTATAATGAGCAGTTCTTC
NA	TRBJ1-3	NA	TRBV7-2	CASSLSVRGTGNTIYF	TGTGCCAGCAGCTTATCGGTCAGGGGAACTGGAAACACCATATATTTT
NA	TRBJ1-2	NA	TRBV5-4	CASSLVGHYGYTF	TGTGCCAGCAGCTTAGTGGGCCACTATGGCTACACCTTC
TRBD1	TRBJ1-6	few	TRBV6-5	CASSPTGTNSPLHF	TGTGCCAGCAGCCCGACAGGGACTAATTCACCCCTCCACTTT
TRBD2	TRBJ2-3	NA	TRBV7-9	CASSPRTSGKQYTQYF	TGTGCCAGCAGCCCTCGGACTAGCGGGAAACAATATACGCAGTATTTT
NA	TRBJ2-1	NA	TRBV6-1	CASSVLTLSEQFF	TGTGCCAGCAGTGTACTAACTTTAAGTGAGCAGTTCTTC
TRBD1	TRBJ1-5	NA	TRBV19	CASSISGTGRQPQHF	TGTGCCAGTAGTATTAGCGGGACAGGGAGGCAGCCCCAGCATTTT
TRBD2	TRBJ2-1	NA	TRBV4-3	CASSQSPGLDPFF	TGCGCCAGCAGCCAATCACCGGGACTAGATCCCTTCTTC
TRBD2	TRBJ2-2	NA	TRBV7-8	CASSFRTSGIGGELFF	TGTGCCAGCAGCTTTAGGACTAGCGGGATCGGCGGGGAGCTGTTTTTT
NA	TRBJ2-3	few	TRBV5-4	CASSLYGREDTQYF	TGTGCCAGCAGCTTGTATGGCAGGGAAGATACGCAGTATTTT
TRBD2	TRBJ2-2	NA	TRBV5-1	CASSHRTSGYTGELFF	TGCGCCAGCTCGCACCGGACTAGCGGCTACACCGGGGAGCTGTTTTTT
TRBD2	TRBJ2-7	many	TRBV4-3	CASSQDSDRGLAGDPRSYEQYF	TGCGCCAGCAGCCAAGATTCCGACAGGGGACTAGCGGGAGACCCCCGCTCCTACGAGCAGTACTTC
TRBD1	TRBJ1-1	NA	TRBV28	CASSSPSDRGTEAFF	TGTGCCAGCAGTTCCCCCTCGGACAGGGGAACTGAAGCTTTCTTT
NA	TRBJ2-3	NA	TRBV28	CASRGQGTDTQYF	TGTGCCAGCAGGGGTCAGGGCACAGATACGCAGTATTTT